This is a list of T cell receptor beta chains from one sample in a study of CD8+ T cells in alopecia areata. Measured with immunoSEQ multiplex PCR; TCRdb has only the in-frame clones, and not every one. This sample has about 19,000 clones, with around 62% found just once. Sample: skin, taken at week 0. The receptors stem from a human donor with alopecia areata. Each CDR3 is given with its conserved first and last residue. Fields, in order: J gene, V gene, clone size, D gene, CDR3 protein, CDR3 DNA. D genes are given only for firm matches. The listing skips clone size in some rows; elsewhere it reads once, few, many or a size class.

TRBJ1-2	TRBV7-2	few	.	CASSPRVGMGYTF	TGTGCCAGCAGCCCCAGGGTCGGTATGGGCTACACCTTC
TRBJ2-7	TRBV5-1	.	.	CASRLGGGREQYF	TGCGCCAGCAGGCTGGGTGGGGGACGGGAGCAGTACTTC
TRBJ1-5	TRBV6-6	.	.	CASILGAQVEKPQHF	TGTGCCAGCATCTTAGGGGCGCAGGTCGAGAAGCCCCAGCATTTT
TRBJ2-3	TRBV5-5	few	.	CASIRGGAGTDTQYF	TGTGCCAGCATCAGGGGGGGCGCCGGCACAGATACGCAGTATTTT
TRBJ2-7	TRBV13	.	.	CASSSSYEQYF	TGTGCCAGCAGCTCTTCCTACGAGCAGTACTTC
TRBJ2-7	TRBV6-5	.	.	CASSEVPLEIVYF	TGTGCCAGCAGTGAAGTTCCGCTGGAGATCGTGTACTTC
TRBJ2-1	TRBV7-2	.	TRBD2	CASSLDLAGGTYNEQFF	TGTGCCAGCAGCTTAGATCTCGCGGGGGGCACCTACAATGAGCAGTTCTTC
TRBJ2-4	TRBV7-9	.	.	CASSLGPYRSAAKNIQYF	TGTGCCAGCAGCTTAGGACCTTATCGGTCTGCGGCCAAAAACATTCAGTACTTC
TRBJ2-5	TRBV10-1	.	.	CASSGGSGVETQYF	TGCGCCAGCAGTGGGGGTTCGGGAGTAGAGACCCAGTACTTC
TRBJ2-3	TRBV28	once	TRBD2	CASSLLAGLTSTDTQYF	TGTGCCAGCAGTTTACTAGCGGGGCTAACTAGCACAGATACGCAGTATTTT
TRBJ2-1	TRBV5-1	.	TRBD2	CASSSTSGGYNEQFF	TGCGCCAGCAGCTCTACTAGCGGGGGCTACAATGAGCAGTTCTTC
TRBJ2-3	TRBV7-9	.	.	CASSFGGSTDTQYF	TGTGCCAGCAGCTTCGGGGGTAGCACAGATACGCAGTATTTT
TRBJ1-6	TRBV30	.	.	CAWTTGGSYNSPLHF	TGTGCCTGGACCACTGGGGGGTCCTATAATTCACCCCTCCACTTT
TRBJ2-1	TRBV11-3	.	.	CASSLGLHEQFF	TGTGCCAGCAGCTTAGGTTTGCATGAGCAGTTCTTC
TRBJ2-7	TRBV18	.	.	CASSPGNYEQYF	TGTGCCAGCTCACCTGGGAACTACGAGCAGTACTTC
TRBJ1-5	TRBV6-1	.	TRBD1	CASLKGDREYQPQHF	TGTGCCAGCCTTAAGGGGGACAGGGAGTATCAGCCCCAGCATTTT
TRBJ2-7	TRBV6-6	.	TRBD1	CASSLTQGEYEQYF	TGTGCCAGCAGTCTTACACAGGGGGAATACGAGCAGTACTTC
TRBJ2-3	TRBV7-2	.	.	CASSPPGVLPHTQYF	TGTGCCAGCAGCCCTCCGGGGGTTCTCCCCCACACGCAGTATTTT
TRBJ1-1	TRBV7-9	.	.	CASSFWGASSEAFF	TGTGCCAGCAGCTTTTGGGGAGCCTCTTCCGAAGCTTTCTTT
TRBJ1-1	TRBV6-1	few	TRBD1	CASTTAGGGTEAFF	TGTGCCAGCACCACTGCAGGGGGCGGCACTGAAGCTTTCTTT
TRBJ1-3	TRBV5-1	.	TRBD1	CASSRQGSGNTIYF	TGCGCCAGCAGCCGACAGGGGTCTGGAAACACCATATATTTT
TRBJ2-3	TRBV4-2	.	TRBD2	CASSARAQRGGSPPGTQYF	TGTGCCAGCAGCGCAAGGGCCCAGCGGGGGGGCTCTCCTCCGGGTACGCAGTATTTT
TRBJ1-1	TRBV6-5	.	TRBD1	CASSPNRGTEAFF	TGTGCCAGCAGCCCGAACAGGGGAACTGAAGCTTTCTTT
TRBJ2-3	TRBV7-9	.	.	CASSPITDTQYF	TGTGCCAGCAGCCCTATCACAGATACGCAGTATTTT
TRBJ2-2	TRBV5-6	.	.	CASSLGLGGASTGELFF	TGTGCCAGCAGCTTGGGGCTGGGGGGCGCGAGCACCGGGGAGCTGTTTTTT
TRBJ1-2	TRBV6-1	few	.	CASRPRDDSYYGYTF	TGTGCCAGCAGGCCTCGGGATGATTCTTACTATGGCTACACCTTC
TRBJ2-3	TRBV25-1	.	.	CASSEWVGGADTDTQYF	TGTGCCAGCAGTGAATGGGTAGGCGGGGCAGACACAGATACGCAGTATTTT
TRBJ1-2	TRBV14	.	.	CASSQGGTANYGYTF	TGTGCCAGCAGCCAAGGGGGGACGGCCAACTATGGCTACACCTTC
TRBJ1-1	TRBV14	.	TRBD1	CASSHRDRGYHTEAFF	TGTGCCAGCAGCCATCGGGACAGGGGGTATCACACTGAAGCTTTCTTT
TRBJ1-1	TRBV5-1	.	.	CASSSASYRPTEAFF	TGCGCCAGCAGCTCAGCTTCTTACAGACCCACTGAAGCTTTCTTT
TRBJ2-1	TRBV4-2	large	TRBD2	CASSPQGLAGSNEQFF	TGTGCCAGCAGCCCCCAAGGGCTAGCGGGTTCCAATGAGCAGTTCTTC
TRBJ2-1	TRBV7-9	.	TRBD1	CASSLDRGSYNEQFF	TGTGCCAGCAGCTTAGACAGGGGAAGTTACAATGAGCAGTTCTTC
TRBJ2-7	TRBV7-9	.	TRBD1	CASRIGGAVYEQYF	TGTGCCAGCAGAATAGGGGGCGCAGTCTACGAGCAGTACTTC
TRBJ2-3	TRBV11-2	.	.	CASSEGFMDTQYF	TGTGCCAGCAGCGAGGGTTTTATGGATACGCAGTATTTT
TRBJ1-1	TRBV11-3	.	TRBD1	CASSFSGGNTEAFF	TGTGCCAGCAGCTTCTCAGGGGGGAACACTGAAGCTTTCTTT
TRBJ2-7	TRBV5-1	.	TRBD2	CASSPGGTSGDSYEQYF	TGCGCCAGCAGCCCAGGCGGGACTAGCGGGGACTCCTACGAGCAGTACTTC
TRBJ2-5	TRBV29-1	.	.	CSVGVVVGGKTMETQYF	TGCAGCGTTGGAGTTGTTGTCGGGGGAAAAACGATGGAGACCCAGTACTTC
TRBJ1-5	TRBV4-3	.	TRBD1	CASSRTGGNQPQHF	TGCGCCAGCAGCCGTACAGGGGGCAATCAGCCCCAGCATTTT
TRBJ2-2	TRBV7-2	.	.	CASSLPVTGELFF	TGTGCCAGCAGCTTACCGGTCACCGGGGAGCTGTTTTTT
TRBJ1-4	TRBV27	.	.	CASSPSQRPTNEKLFF	TGTGCCAGCAGTCCCTCACAGAGACCAACTAATGAAAAACTGTTTTTT
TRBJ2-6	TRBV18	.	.	CASSPRHSRTGANVLTF	TGTGCCAGCTCACCACGGCACAGCAGAACTGGGGCCAACGTCCTGACTTTC